The entry below describes one TCR beta chain. These data are taken from a study of blood T cell repertoires in COVID-19. Study-level information: There were acute and convalescent COVID-19 samples, and they came from the United States, Italy and Spain.

In the authors' methods: Cell counts per sample came from amplifying reference gene primers. This table comes from immunoSEQ multiplex PCR, and its TCRdb copy is limited to in-frame clones, with some not included. The DNA gave D and trimming, while V, J and clone size come from that table. The sample shows around 370,000 clones, roughly 90% of them seen only once. The CDR3 is 14 residues long. Germline V gives CDR1 SEHNR, CDR2 FQNEAQ (reference sequence). Trimming at V came to 3 bases and at J to 6 bases, leaving 6 bases not matched to a gene. The TCR originated in a woman in her 70s with COVID-19, enrolled during active disease. The sample taken for sequencing was peripheral blood. The chain is built from TRBV7-9 and TRBJ1-2, with 8 bases aligning to TRBD1. The CDR3 spells CASSLGPGQDGYTF. The DNA of the CDR3 is TGTGCCAGCAGCTTGGGTCCGGGACAGGATGGCTACACCTTC.